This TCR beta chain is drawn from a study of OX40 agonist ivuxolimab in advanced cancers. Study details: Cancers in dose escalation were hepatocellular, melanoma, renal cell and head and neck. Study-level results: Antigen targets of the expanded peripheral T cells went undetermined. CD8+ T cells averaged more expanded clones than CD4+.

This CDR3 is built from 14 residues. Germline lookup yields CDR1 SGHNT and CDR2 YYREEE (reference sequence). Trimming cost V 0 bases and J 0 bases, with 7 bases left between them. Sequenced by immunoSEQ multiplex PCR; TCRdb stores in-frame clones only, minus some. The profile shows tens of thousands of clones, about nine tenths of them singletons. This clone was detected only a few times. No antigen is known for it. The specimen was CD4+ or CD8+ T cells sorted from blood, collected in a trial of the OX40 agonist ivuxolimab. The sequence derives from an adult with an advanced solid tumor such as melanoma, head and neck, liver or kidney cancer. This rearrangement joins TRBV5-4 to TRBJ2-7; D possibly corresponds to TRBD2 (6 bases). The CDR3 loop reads CASSLGGTSYEQYF. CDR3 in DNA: TGTGCCAGCAGCTTGGGCGGGACCTCCTACGAGCAGTACTTC.